The 13 T cell receptor beta chains below come from one sample, sequenced in a study of cytomegalovirus exposure and HLA in healthy donors. The primer mix had 60 Vbeta and 13 Jbeta primers. Sequencing used immunoSEQ multiplex PCR; TCRdb keeps in-frame clones, though not all of them. The sample has about 160,000 clones, around 84% seen once; the top ten hold 1.9%. The sample was PBMCs. These receptors were collected from a man younger than 35 in good health and CMV-seronegative.

The chain recombines TRBV5-1 with TRBJ1-3; TRBD1 matches 7 bases. Germline V gene data show CDR1 as SGHRS and CDR2 as YFSETQ. This CDR3 is built from 16 residues. V shed 3 bases and J 1 base; nucleotides not matched to a gene: 7. The CDR3 reads CASSSDRSNSGNTIYF. The CDR3 DNA is TGCGCCAGCAGCTCGGACAGGTCCAATTCTGGAAACACCATATATTTT.

The J gene is TRBJ2-1, the V gene TRBV7-3; the match to TRBD2 covers 7 bases. CDR1 is SGHTA, CDR2 FQGTGA, per germline. V lost 5 bases to trimming and J lost 5 bases; unmatched junction nucleotides: 9. The CDR3 is 15 residues long. CDR3 protein: CASSAPAGLDNEQFF. DNA for the CDR3: TGTGCCAGCAGCGCCCCAGCGGGGCTCGACAATGAGCAGTTCTTC.

This chain joins TRBV7-3 and TRBJ2-5; no clear D. Germline CDR1 is SGHTA and CDR2 is FQGTGA. The CDR3 spans 18 residues. Trimming left V 2 bases short and J 1 base short, with 20 bases between. CDR3 residues: CASSLAFKSAVLQETQYF. DNA for the CDR3: TGTGCCAGCAGCTTAGCCTTCAAATCGGCGGTTCTCCAAGAGACCCAGTACTTC.

The chain uses TRBV15 and TRBJ1-5; 8 nucleotides agree with TRBD1. CDR1 and CDR2 from the germline V gene are LNHNV and YYDKDF (reference sequence). Losses at the gene ends were 0 bases for V and 3 bases for J; bases not matched to a gene: 1. The CDR3 covers 15 residues. The CDR3 region is CATSREDRDNQPQHF. In nucleotides, the CDR3 is TGTGCCACCAGCAGAGAGGACAGGGACAATCAGCCCCAGCATTTT. The full variable domain, completed using reference TRBV15 and TRBJ1-5, is DAMVIQNPRYQVTQFGKPVTLSCSQTLNHNVMYWYQQKSSQAPKLLFHYYDKDFNNEADTPDNFQSRRPNTSFCFLDIRSPGLGDTAMYLCATSREDRDNQPQHFGDGTRLSIL.

The rearrangement uses TRBV10-3 and TRBJ2-1, with 8 bases lining up with TRBD2. V gave up 6 bases and J gave up 8 bases; unmatched junction bases: 15. Germline V lookup: CDR1 ENHRY, CDR2 SYGVKD. CDR3 length: 16 residues. The CDR3 spells CAIRDIAGPKGHEQFF. CDR3 DNA sequence: TGTGCCATCAGAGATATAGCGGGGCCAAAGGGTCATGAGCAGTTCTTC.

This clone was picked up one time. This chain uses TRBV19 with TRBJ1-5, with D perhaps TRBD1 (6 bases). This CDR3 comprises 17 residues. V shed 3 bases and J shed 4 bases, with 19 bases lying between them. CDR1 LNHDA and CDR2 SQIVND come from the germline V gene (reference sequence). The CDR3: CASSISFSRGRNQPQHF. CDR3 DNA: TGTGCCAGTAGTATTTCGTTCAGCAGGGGACGAAATCAGCCCCAGCATTTT.

The V and J genes are TRBV27 and TRBJ2-5, with 11 bases matching TRBD2. Trimming cost V 8 bases and J 14 bases; bases outside gene matches: 16. The CDR3 loop spans 14 amino acids. The germline V gene encodes CDR1 MNHEY and CDR2 SMNVEV (reference sequence). The CDR3 bases are TGTGCCAGCGCAATAGCGGGAGGGCCTGTTCCCGTTTACTTC. Translation gives CASAIAGGPVPVYF.

On this clone: Its ends do not fully match the called genes, so a read error is possible. The chain employs TRBV11-3 and TRBJ2-5; TRBD2 matches 7 bases. CDR3 length equals 13 residues. CDR1 and CDR2 (germline): SGHNT, YENEEA. CDR3 in amino acids: CASSLQAGEAQYF. CDR3 bases: TGTGCCAGCAGCTTACAGGCGGGAGAGGCCCAGTACTTC.

The chain couples TRBV7-9 to TRBJ2-7, with 9 nucleotides matching TRBD1. The V and J ends lost 3 bases and 1 base, in that order; junction bases with no gene match: 7. The length of the CDR3 is 16 residues. Germline assignment: CDR1 SEHNR and CDR2 FQNEAQ (reference sequence). The CDR3 nucleotides read TGTGCCAGCAGCTTCGGACAGGGGATTTTTTCCTACGAGCAGTACTTC. It translates to CASSFGQGIFSYEQYF.

The chain links TRBV4-1 to TRBJ2-1, with 9 bases identical to TRBD2. The V gene's germline CDR1 is MGHRA and CDR2 YSYEKL. V shed 4 bases and J 6 bases; nucleotides not matched to a gene: 13. This CDR3 has 17 residues. CDR3 coding DNA: TGCGCCAGCAGCCCACTCGGGGGGGGCGGGAGGGCCAATGAGCAGTTCTTC. Its protein is CASSPLGGGGRANEQFF.

The V and J genes are TRBV7-8 and TRBJ2-2; D possibly corresponds to TRBD1 (5 bases). Trimming took 0 bases from V and 2 from J, leaving 10 bases between them. The germline V gene encodes CDR1 SGHVS and CDR2 FQNEAQ. This CDR3 contains 16 residues. CDR3 region: CASSLAGVINTGELFF. As DNA, the CDR3 is TGTGCCAGCAGCTTAGCAGGGGTCATTAACACCGGGGAGCTGTTTTTT.

J is TRBJ2-1 and V is TRBV4-1; possibly TRBD2 for D (6 bases). Trimming removed 1 base at V and 15 bases at J, with 16 bases between. CDR3 length: 13 residues. The germline V gene encodes CDR1 MGHRA and CDR2 YSYEKL. The CDR3 reads CASSQVLGGPMFF. DNA for the CDR3: TGCGCCAGCAGCCAAGTGCTTGGAGGGCCCATGTTCTTC.

This clone has just a few counts. The chain combines TRBV19 with TRBJ1-5; 7 bases are shared with TRBD1. The CDR3 length is 18 residues. Trimming removed 5 bases from V and 0 bases from J; junction bases left unmatched: 13. Germline-derived CDR1 and CDR2 are LNHDA and SQIVND (reference sequence). The CDR3 spells CASSLSGTATYSNQPQHF. Written as DNA, the CDR3 is TGTGCCAGTAGTCTCTCCGGGACAGCAACCTATAGCAATCAGCCCCAGCATTTT.